This TCR beta chain was profiled in a study of blood T cell repertoires in COVID-19. Study in general: Acute and convalescent COVID-19 samples came from the United States, Italy and Spain. T cells, B-cell-depleted T cells, or PBMCs provided the cDNA or gDNA that served as material.

In the authors' methods: Counts of nucleated cells, estimated from reference gene primer amplification, were obtained. Here immunoSEQ multiplex PCR was the method, and the copy in TCRdb shows in-frame clones only, minus some. V and J calls and clone size follow that table, whereas D and trimming were derived from the DNA. The repertoire holds 150,000 or so clones, with around 84% as singletons. The germline CDR1 and CDR2 sequences are PRHDT and FYEKMQ (reference sequence). Trimming left V 3 bases short and J 0 bases short, with 6 bases between. This CDR3 spans 14 amino acids. The rearrangement uses TRBV13 and TRBJ2-4; D gene uncertain. This sequence originates from a woman in her fifties or sixties with acute or convalescent COVID-19. Specimen: peripheral blood. The CDR3 bases are TGTGCCAGCAGCTTTGCAGTAGCCAAAAACATTCAGTACTTC. As protein: CASSFAVAKNIQYF.